This T cell receptor beta chain was retrieved from a study of blood T cells in healthy people across ages. Notes on the study in general: Because sorting was not performed, PBMCs prevented conclusive naive versus antigen-experienced comparison. Fewer expanded clones and more diversity marked long-lived versus aged donors.

Extraction yielded at least 5 micrograms of total RNA per sample. Next came a second PCR, run for about 7 to 12 cycles, which used a sample-barcoded 5' primer along with a J-beta primer mix. The authors tagged each cDNA molecule using a template-switch adaptor with 12 random nucleotides. TCRdb re-analysed the 5' RACE reads in MiXCR, keeping a single row per CDR3 protein. The table includes about 1.4 million distinct CDR3 sequences, approximately 59% detected once. Details on this clonotype: Its antigen is still unknown.

Trimming stripped 0 bases from V and 5 bases from J, with 17 bases between. Looked up from germline, CDR1 is DFQATT and CDR2 is SNEGSKA (reference sequence). The CDR3 runs 15 residues. Sample: blood. The receptor comes from a man younger than 35 in good health. The chain combines TRBV20-1 with TRBJ2-7; D is possibly TRBD1 (6 bases). The CDR3 DNA is TGCAGTGCTAGAGATTTCCGACAGGTGCCTGACGAGCAGTACTTC. The encoded protein is CSARDFRQVPDEQYF.